This T cell receptor (beta chain) was recovered during a study of blood T cell repertoires in COVID-19. Study-level information: Acute and convalescent COVID-19 samples came from the United States, Italy and Spain. From T cells, B-cell-depleted T cells, or PBMCs came the material, which was cDNA or gDNA.

Germline assignment: CDR1 LNHDA and CDR2 SQIVND (reference sequence). The CDR3 contains 13 residues. Trimming took 8 bases from V and 4 from J, leaving 13 bases between them. In the study's own analysis: Reference gene primer amplification in the assay estimated nucleated cell counts. Libraries were prepared by immunoSEQ multiplex PCR; TCRdb keeps only in-frame clonotypes and omits some of them. That table furnishes V, J and clone size, whereas the DNA furnished D and trimming. This sample has 150,000 to 200,000 clones, with around 85% found just once. The sample consisted of peripheral blood. The chain employs TRBV19 and TRBJ2-3; D is uncertain. The TCR originated in a woman between 55 and 75 years old with acute or convalescent COVID-19. Here the CDR3 reads CASRNSRADTQYF. CDR3 bases: TGTGCCAGTCGGAATAGCCGCGCAGATACGCAGTATTTT. Full variable domain (rest looked up from reference TRBV19 and TRBJ2-3): DGGITQSPKYLFRKEGQNVTLSCEQNLNHDAMYWYRQDPGQGLRLIYYSQIVNDFQKGDIAEGYSVSREKKESFPLTVTSAQKNPTAFYLCASRNSRADTQYFGPGTRLTVL.